A single sample gave rise to the 27 T cell receptor beta chains below, sequenced in a study of cytomegalovirus exposure and HLA in healthy donors. The PCR ran on 60 Vbeta and 13 Jbeta primers. Only in-frame clones appear in the TCRdb table, and some are missing; sequencing was by immunoSEQ multiplex PCR. This table has roughly 120,000 clones, roughly 63% appearing once. Sequenced material: PBMCs. The receptor set was obtained from a man in his thirties or forties in good health and CMV-seropositive.

In its sample, this clone was seen once. V gene TRBV18 combines with J gene TRBJ2-2, with D tentatively TRBD2 (5 bases). In germline, CDR1 is KGHSH, CDR2 LQKENI. Trimming stripped 1 base from V and 3 bases from J, with 6 bases between. The CDR3 length is 14 residues. CDR3 coding DNA: TGTGCCAGCTCACCACGCGGGTACACCGGGGAGCTGTTTTTT. Translation: CASSPRGYTGELFF.

The chain uses TRBV7-3 and TRBJ2-1; TRBD1 might be the D (5 bases). The V end lost 5 bases, the J end lost 0 bases, and 11 bases lay between the germline ends. The CDR3 sequence is 15 residues long. The V gene's germline CDR1 is SGHTA and CDR2 FQGTGA. Written as DNA, the CDR3 is TGTGCCAGCAGCGACAGCTCGAGCTCCTACAATGAGCAGTTCTTC. This encodes CASSDSSSSYNEQFF.

The chain is built from TRBV4-2 and TRBJ1-5, with unresolved D. From germline, CDR1 is LGHNA and CDR2 YNFKEQ. The CDR3 sequence is 17 residues long. V shed 2 bases and J shed 1 base, with 15 bases lying between them. CDR3 DNA sequence: TGTGCCAGCAGCCAAATCCCAGGTGGTGGGAGCAATCAGCCCCAGCATTTT. Encoded protein: CASSQIPGGGSNQPQHF.

A word on this clone: Other DNA sequences from this sample encode an identical CDR3 as well. The V call is TRBV18, the J call TRBJ2-3, with D hard to call. The CDR3 is 13 amino acids. CDR1 and CDR2 from the germline V gene are KGHSH and LQKENI. Between the trimmed V and J ends, which lost 0 bases and 3 bases, there was a span of 4 bases. The CDR3 region is CASSPPSTDTQYF. CDR3 DNA sequence: TGTGCCAGCTCACCACCGTCGACAGATACGCAGTATTTT.

The rearrangement uses TRBV6-6 and TRBJ2-3; 7 bases match TRBD2. CDR3 length: 15 residues. The ends lost 3 bases at V and 0 bases at J; junction bases unmatched: 3. CDR1 and CDR2 from the germline V gene are MNHNY and SVGAGI (reference sequence). CDR3 amino acids: CASSYGGDSTDTQYF. The CDR3 DNA sequence: TGTGCCAGCAGTTATGGGGGGGATAGCACAGATACGCAGTATTTT.

This clone showed up just a few times. The chain links TRBV2 to TRBJ1-6; 10 positions agree with TRBD1. CDR1 is SNHLY and CDR2 is FYNNEI in the germline V gene. V dropped 6 bases and J dropped 2; count of bases not matched to a gene: 4. CDR3 size: 16 residues. The CDR3 protein is CASSQTGGTYNSPLHF. CDR3 nucleotides: TGTGCCAGCAGCCAGACAGGGGGCACCTATAATTCACCCCTCCACTTT.

The chain recombines TRBV18 with TRBJ2-7; a weak D match, TRBD1 (6 bases). V was cut by 0 bases and J by 0 bases, with 9 bases left in between. The CDR3 length is 15 residues. Per germline, CDR1 KGHSH and CDR2 LQKENI. The CDR3, as DNA: TGTGCCAGCTCACCACCGTCCAGGGGCTCCTACGAGCAGTACTTC. Translated: CASSPPSRGSYEQYF.

This clone has more than one count but fewer than ten. CDR3 in amino acids: CASRRDRGTYEQYF. CDR3 bases: TGTGCCAGCAGACGGGACAGGGGTACCTACGAGCAGTACTTC. The chain combines TRBV6-1 with TRBJ2-7; 10 bases match TRBD1. The germline V gene has CDR1 MNHNS and CDR2 SASEGT. This CDR3 is built from 14 residues. The V and J ends lost 6 bases and 2 bases, in that order; junction bases with no gene match: 4.

This clone was picked up a small number of times. This chain links TRBV11-2 with TRBJ1-5; D is perhaps TRBD1 (6 bases). From germline, CDR1 is SGHAT and CDR2 FQNNGV. V lost 5 bases to trimming and J lost 7 bases, with 15 bases between them. The CDR3 spans 14 residues. This chain's CDR3 is CASSPGQRDQPQHF. CDR3 bases: TGTGCCAGCAGCCCTGGACAGAGGGACCAGCCCCAGCATTTT.

The chain recombines TRBV15 with TRBJ2-1; 14 bases line up with TRBD2. V shed 4 bases, J shed 2 bases, and the junction held 4 bases outside the gene matches. Germline loops: CDR1 LNHNV, CDR2 YYDKDF (reference sequence). This CDR3 spans 17 amino acids. The DNA of the CDR3 is TGTGCCACCAGCACGGGACTAGCGGGAGTTCCCTACAATGAGCAGTTCTTC. This sequence encodes CATSTGLAGVPYNEQFF.

This chain's CDR3 is CASSQTTTNTEAFF. The CDR3 region has the DNA TGTGCCAGCAGCCAAACGACAACGAACACTGAAGCTTTCTTT. The chain employs TRBV9 and TRBJ1-1, with D hard to call. The ends were cut back, 4 bases at V and 1 base at J, with 11 bases in the middle. Germline V gene lookup returns CDR1 SGDLS and CDR2 YYNGEE. This CDR3 has 14 residues.

The genes are TRBV5-1 and TRBJ2-1; 13 bases are a match to TRBD2. This CDR3 has 15 amino acids. V gave up 6 bases and J gave up 7 bases; unmatched junction bases: 7. Germline lookup yields CDR1 SGHRS and CDR2 YFSETQ. In DNA form, the CDR3 reads TGCGCCAGCAAACCGGGACTAGCGGGATGGAATGAGCAGTTCTTC. It encodes CASKPGLAGWNEQFF.

This clone has only a few counts. This sequence joins TRBV21-1 and TRBJ1-6. TRBV21-1 is an annotated pseudogene. The CDR3 spans 15 residues. The CDR3 sequence: CASTTFREVNSPLHF. As DNA, the CDR3 is TGTGCCAGCACCACCTTCAGGGAGGTGAATTCACCCCTCCACTTT.

CDR3 sequence: CASSLGLAGGTQYF. CDR3 nucleotide sequence: TGTGCCAGCAGTTTAGGGCTAGCGGGAGGTACGCAGTATTTT. The rearrangement links TRBV27 to TRBJ2-3; 11 nucleotides match TRBD2. CDR1 is MNHEY and CDR2 is SMNVEV in the germline V gene (reference sequence). This CDR3 is built from 14 residues. Losses at the gene ends were 2 bases for V and 8 bases for J; bases not matched to a gene: 3.

The J gene is TRBJ2-5, the V gene TRBV5-4; 12 positions match TRBD2. V was clipped by 2 bases and J by 4 bases; unmatched bases: 9. CDR1 is SGHNT, CDR2 YYREEE, per germline (reference sequence). This CDR3 is built from 17 residues. In DNA form, the CDR3 reads TGTGCCAGCAGCTTCCGCCTAGCGGGAGGGTGGGGAGAGACCCAGTACTTC. It yields the protein CASSFRLAGGWGETQYF.

The chain has TRBV15 and TRBJ1-1, with D tentatively TRBD1 (5 bases). Germline V gene lookup returns CDR1 LNHNV and CDR2 YYDKDF (reference sequence). V lost 0 bases and J 5 bases, leaving 13 bases between the germline ends. The CDR3 length is 15 residues. For the CDR3, the DNA is TGTGCCACCAGCAGAGACGGTAGGGCAGGGACTGAAGCTTTCTTT. It is translated as CATSRDGRAGTEAFF.

This chain uses TRBV19 with TRBJ2-1, with TRBD2 matching 9 bases. With V trimmed by 3 bases and J by 5 bases, 2 bases remained unmatched. Per the germline V gene, CDR1 is LNHDA and CDR2 is SQIVND (reference sequence). This CDR3 contains 14 residues. The CDR3 reads CASSIWTSDNEQFF. The CDR3, as DNA: TGTGCCAGTAGTATCTGGACTAGCGACAATGAGCAGTTCTTC.

The V call is TRBV7-2, the J call TRBJ2-7; TRBD2 might be the D (7 bases). The CDR3 length is 15 residues. Trimming stripped 5 bases from V and 1 base from J, with 15 bases between. Per germline, CDR1 SGHTA and CDR2 FQGNSA. CDR3 coding DNA: TGTGCCAGCAGCCGGAGGGGGGGTCTTTCCTACGAGCAGTACTTC. It is translated as CASSRRGGLSYEQYF.

V and J are TRBV10-3 and TRBJ2-7; possible D gene TRBD2, 6 bases. CDR3 length: 13 residues. Germline V lookup: CDR1 ENHRY, CDR2 SYGVKD. V dropped 6 bases and J dropped 0 bases, with 9 bases sitting between them. CDR3 protein: CAIRDGSSYEQYF. CDR3 nucleotides: TGTGCCATCAGAGACGGGAGCTCCTACGAGCAGTACTTC.

This chain links TRBV5-1 with TRBJ2-1, with D unclear. The CDR3 has 15 amino acids. Germline V gene lookup returns CDR1 SGHRS and CDR2 YFSETQ. The V end lost 2 bases, the J end lost 4 bases, and 13 bases lay between the germline ends. DNA for the CDR3: TGCGCCAGCAGCTTCGCGCTAGTCTCGTACAATGAGCAGTTCTTC. It codes for CASSFALVSYNEQFF.

The chain recombines TRBV7-3 with TRBJ2-1, with no clear D. The germline V and J ends were trimmed by 1 base and 7 bases, with 8 bases remaining between them. This CDR3 spans 13 amino acids. The germline CDR1 and CDR2 sequences are SGHTA and FQGTGA. The CDR3 loop is CASSLIPNNEQFF. The CDR3 coding sequence is TGTGCCAGCAGCTTAATCCCCAATAATGAGCAGTTCTTC.

The chain couples TRBV4-3 to TRBJ2-7, with D possibly being TRBD1 (5 bases). Trimming took 1 base from V and 3 from J, leaving 19 bases between them. CDR1 and CDR2 (germline): LGHNA, YSLEER. This CDR3 spans 17 amino acids. In nucleotides, the CDR3 is TGCGCCAGCAGCCAAGGACTTTCGGCAGGGTCTCGCTACGAGCAGTACTTC. Encoded protein: CASSQGLSAGSRYEQYF.

This chain links TRBV4-1 with TRBJ1-1, with a weak D call TRBD1 (6 bases). Germline lookup yields CDR1 MGHRA and CDR2 YSYEKL. Trimming stripped 4 bases from V and 2 bases from J, with 14 bases between. The CDR3 covers 15 residues. CDR3 protein: CASSPSGTLNTEAFF. Written as DNA, the CDR3 is TGCGCCAGCAGCCCATCCGGGACACTAAACACTGAAGCTTTCTTT.

CDR3 bases: TGTGCCAGCAGCGTAGGCGGGAACAAAGCCTACGAGCAGTACTTC. Translated, it gives CASSVGGNKAYEQYF. This sequence joins TRBV9 and TRBJ2-7; D may be TRBD2 (6 bases). Trimming pared 0 bases from V and 2 bases from J, leaving 12 bases between. Germline V CDR1 and CDR2: SGDLS, YYNGEE. This CDR3 is 15 amino acids long.

This rearrangement joins TRBV11-2 to TRBJ1-2, with 12 bases fitting TRBD1. The germline gives CDR1 SGHAT, CDR2 FQNNGV. The CDR3 is made up of 18 amino acids. With 1 base clipped from V and 5 bases from J, the junction kept 11 bases outside the gene matches. CDR3 amino acids: CASSLGFGTGGTGYGYTF. The CDR3 DNA follows: TGTGCCAGCAGCTTAGGGTTCGGGACAGGGGGCACGGGATATGGCTACACCTTC.

This clone was observed a handful of times. This chain joins TRBV5-1 and TRBJ2-1; 7 positions match TRBD1. Germline V gene lookup returns CDR1 SGHRS and CDR2 YFSETQ. The CDR3 is 13 amino acids. With 4 bases clipped from V and 7 bases from J, the junction kept 5 bases outside the gene matches. The CDR3: CASSPGQSNEQFF. In nucleotides, the CDR3 is TGCGCCAGCAGCCCGGGACAGTCGAATGAGCAGTTCTTC. Using reference TRBV5-1 and TRBJ2-1 for the parts outside the CDR3, the full variable domain is KAGVTQTPRYLIKTRGQQVTLSCSPISGHRSVSWYQQTPGQGLQFLFEYFSETQRNKGNFPGRFSGRQFSNSRSEMNVSTLELGDSALYLCASSPGQSNEQFFGPGTRLTVL.

V is TRBV7-3 and J is TRBJ2-7; 14 bases match TRBD2. V lost 5 bases to trimming and J lost 1 base; unmatched junction nucleotides: 4. CDR3 length: 16 amino acids. Germline V CDR1 and CDR2: SGHTA, FQGTGA. The CDR3 region has the DNA TGTGCCAGCAGCGCTTGGACTAGCGGGGGGTCCTACGAGCAGTACTTC. Translated: CASSAWTSGGSYEQYF.